This TCR beta chain came from a study of blood T cell repertoires in COVID-19. Study as a whole: Whether acute or convalescent, the COVID-19 samples came from the United States, Italy and Spain. Sample material is recorded as cDNA or gDNA derived from T cells, B-cell-depleted T cells, or PBMCs.

Seattle patients were enrolled while actively infected and followed longitudinally. Original processing notes: Estimation of nucleated cell counts relied on the amplification of reference gene primers. This table comes from immunoSEQ multiplex PCR, and its TCRdb copy is limited to in-frame clones, with some not included. V and J calls and clone size come straight from that table; D and trimming were deduced from the DNA. This sample carries approximately 210,000 clones, around 80% of them seen once, and the ten largest clones take approximately 10%. The receptor was isolated from a woman aged 80 or older with COVID-19, enrolled during active disease. Sequences were obtained from peripheral blood.

The CDR3 sequence: CASSTTGTGFYLYNDEKLFF. In DNA, the CDR3 is TGTGCCAGCAGCACAACCGGGACAGGTTTTTACTTGTATAATGATGAAAAACTGTTTTTT. The chain couples TRBV21-1 to TRBJ1-4; TRBD1 is the table's D call and was not checked against the DNA. TRBV21-1 is shown as a pseudogene. The CDR3 is made up of 20 amino acids.